The clone carrying this T cell receptor beta chain was seen more than once but under ten times. The data stem from a study of blood T cell repertoires in COVID-19. Study-wide background: T cells, B-cell-depleted T cells, or PBMCs provided the cDNA or gDNA that served as material.

The CDR3 loop spans 13 amino acids. Trimming pared 3 bases from V and 4 bases from J, leaving 7 bases between. Germline V gene sequence: CDR1 MNHEY, CDR2 SMNVEV (reference sequence). The table came from immunoSEQ multiplex PCR; TCRdb's copy has only in-frame clones and leaves some out. Among some 290,000 clones, about nine tenths were seen once, and the ten largest hold about 12%. This sequence was found in a woman in her 30s with COVID-19, enrolled during active disease. Sample: peripheral blood. The rearrangement joins TRBV27 to TRBJ2-1; D gene unclear. In nucleotides, the CDR3 is TGTGCCAGCAGTTTTTCGGAGTACAATGAGCAGTTCTTC. As protein: CASSFSEYNEQFF.